The 20 T cell receptor beta chains below were found in one sample sequenced in a study of CD8 T cells in ankylosing spondylitis. These receptors' antigens are unknown. TCRdb recomputed calls from the 5' RACE reads with MiXCR, one row per CDR3 protein. The sample holds about 510,000 distinct CDR3 sequences; roughly 5.3% are singletons and the top ten take approximately 4%. Study observations and caveats: Made up of eight highly homologous variants, a TCR beta motif appeared characteristic of ankylosing spondylitis blood.

Sample: blood, either unsorted or a sorted T cell fraction (not recorded which). These receptors all come from a male donor with ankylosing spondylitis.

The table lists this clonotype with many counts. This chain's CDR3 is CASSLAGLGLDEQFF. CDR3 coding DNA: TGCGCCAGCAGCTTGGCAGGACTAGGACTCGATGAGCAGTTCTTC. This sequence joins TRBV5-1 and TRBJ2-1; 7 nucleotides match TRBD2. V shed 0 bases and J 8 bases; nucleotides not matched to a gene: 8. The germline CDR1 and CDR2 sequences are SGHRS and YFSETQ. The CDR3 length is 15 residues.

There are many counts of this clonotype. An end of the junction differs from the germline gene, which may be a read error. The CDR3 DNA reads TGCGCCAGCAGCCAAGGGAAAGGACAGCCCATCTTC. Translating gives CASSQGKGQPIF. The chain links TRBV4-3 to TRBJ2-7; maybe TRBD1 (6 bases). The CDR3 has 12 residues. Germline lookup yields CDR1 LGHNA and CDR2 YSLEER.

This clonotype was detected many times. The chain employs TRBV4-1 and TRBJ1-4, with D tentatively TRBD1 (6 bases). Germline V gives CDR1 MGHRA, CDR2 YSYEKL. Between the trimmed V and J ends, which lost 0 bases and 3 bases, there was a span of 8 bases. CDR3 length: 15 amino acids. The chain's CDR3 is CASSQDPGANEKLFF. DNA for the CDR3: TGCGCCAGCAGCCAAGACCCAGGGGCTAATGAAAAACTGTTTTTT.

This clonotype has a count of ten or more. The gene calls are TRBV5-1 and TRBJ2-2; D gene unclear. The CDR3 runs 15 residues. V gave up 4 bases and J gave up 3 bases, with 13 bases separating them. The V gene's germline CDR1 is SGHRS and CDR2 YFSETQ. The CDR3 sequence is CASSLNLGYTGELFF. The CDR3 nucleotides read TGCGCCAGCAGCCTTAACTTGGGGTACACCGGGGAGCTGTTTTTT.

This clonotype was seen many times. An end of the junction does not agree with germline; a read error may underlie this. V usage is TRBV5-1 and J usage is TRBJ1-4, with a weak D call TRBD1 (5 bases). CDR3 size: 15 residues. Germline V gene data show CDR1 as SGHRS and CDR2 as YFSETQ. CDR3 loop: CASSLDGTGNEKLFF. The CDR3, as DNA: TGCGCCAGCAGTTTGGACGGGACGGGGAATGAAAAACTGTTTTTT.

At least ten counts were recorded for this clonotype. The chain carries TRBV18 and TRBJ1-4; D gene uncertain. The CDR3 totals 15 residues. Trimming took 3 bases from V and 4 from J, leaving 12 bases between them. Germline CDR1 and CDR2: KGHSH and LQKENI. The CDR3 DNA sequence: TGTGCCAGCTCACCTAAATCCGCAGTTAATGAAAAACTGTTTTTT. This codes for CASSPKSAVNEKLFF.

This clonotype has only a few counts. The rearrangement joins TRBV5-1 to TRBJ2-7; TRBD1 is a possible D gene (6 bases). Trimming shortened V by 4 bases and J by 0 bases, and 20 bases separated the two germline ends. The CDR3 runs 17 residues. Germline lookup yields CDR1 SGHRS and CDR2 YFSETQ. The CDR3 nucleotides are TGCGCCAGCAGCCCTTACCCGACAGGTATGAGCTCCTACGAGCAGTACTTC. Amino acids: CASSPYPTGMSSYEQYF. Variable domain in full (rest from reference TRBV5-1 and TRBJ2-7): KAGVTQTPRYLIKTRGQQVTLSCSPISGHRSVSWYQQTPGQGLQFLFEYFSETQRNKGNFPGRFSGRQFSNSRSEMNVSTLELGDSALYLCASSPYPTGMSSYEQYFGPGTRLTVT.

This clonotype was recorded many times. This chain uses TRBV7-9 with TRBJ2-1, with a tentative D call TRBD1 (6 bases). The CDR3 runs 15 residues. From germline, CDR1 is SEHNR and CDR2 FQNEAQ (reference sequence). V gave up 0 bases and J gave up 0 bases, with 6 bases separating them. The CDR3: CASSLAGASYNEQFF. CDR3 bases: TGTGCCAGCAGCTTAGCGGGGGCCTCCTACAATGAGCAGTTCTTC.

This clonotype was recorded many times. The J gene is TRBJ2-3, the V gene TRBV7-2; D is undetermined. Germline loops: CDR1 SGHTA, CDR2 FQGNSA. The V gene lost 1 base and the J gene lost 1 base, with 9 bases spanning the gap. The CDR3 runs to 15 residues. The CDR3 is CASSLVLQGTDTQYF. For the CDR3, the DNA is TGTGCCAGCAGCTTAGTTCTACAAGGCACAGATACGCAGTATTTT.

This clonotype was picked up many times. The CDR3 DNA follows: TGTGCCAGCAGCTTATTTCTTACTACCGGGGAGCTGTTTTTT. Protein product: CASSLFLTTGELFF. The chain carries TRBV5-6 and TRBJ2-2; D is uncertain. The V end was cut by 2 bases, the J end by 5 bases, with 10 bases between. CDR1 is SGHDT and CDR2 is YYEEEE in the germline V gene. CDR3 length: 14 amino acids.

This clonotype occurred many times. V gene TRBV6-1 combines with J gene TRBJ2-7, with 9 bases matching TRBD2. In germline, CDR1 is MNHNS, CDR2 SASEGT. The ends lost 9 bases at V and 0 bases at J; junction bases unmatched: 6. This CDR3 region has 14 residues. DNA of the CDR3: TGTGCCAGTAAGCGGGGGGCTAGCTCCTACGAGCAGTACTTC. Translating it yields CASKRGASSYEQYF.

V gene TRBV29-1 combines with J gene TRBJ2-7; 12 bases are a match to TRBD2. Germline V CDR1 and CDR2: SQVTM, ANQGSEA. The CDR3 runs to 14 residues. Trimming took 4 bases from V and 4 from J; bases not matched to a gene: 5. CDR3 residues: CSVGLLAGGYEQYF. The CDR3 coding sequence is TGCAGCGTTGGGCTCCTAGCGGGAGGGTACGAGCAGTACTTC.

This clonotype came up a few times. The chain uses TRBV7-2 and TRBJ2-5; no reliable D call. This CDR3 spans 14 amino acids. Germline-derived CDR1 and CDR2 are SGHTA and FQGNSA. Trimming removed 2 bases at V and 4 bases at J, with 11 bases between. CDR3 DNA sequence: TGTGCCAGCAGCTTATTCAGGTCTCTAGAGACCCAGTACTTC. This codes for CASSLFRSLETQYF. Drawing the rest from reference TRBV7-2 and TRBJ2-5, the complete variable domain is GAGVSQSPSNKVTEKGKDVELRCDPISGHTALYWYRQSLGQGLEFLIYFQGNSAPDKSGLPSDRFSAERTGGSVSTLTIQRTQQEDSAVYLCASSLFRSLETQYFGPGTRLLVL.

This clonotype came up many times. The rearrangement uses TRBV5-1 and TRBJ2-7, with D perhaps matching TRBD2 (5 bases). The germline V gene encodes CDR1 SGHRS and CDR2 YFSETQ. Trimming took 1 base from V and 2 from J, leaving 13 bases between them. The CDR3 consists of 15 residues. The CDR3 sequence: CASSLLAGRPYEQYF. CDR3 DNA sequence: TGCGCCAGCAGCTTGCTAGCAGGCCGACCCTACGAGCAGTACTTC.

Regarding this clonotype: A junction boundary mismatches the germline segment, possibly from a read error. This chain links TRBV20-1 with TRBJ2-1; 13 bases fit TRBD2. Germline CDR1 and CDR2: DFQATT and SNEGSKA (reference sequence). The CDR3 spans 16 residues. In nucleotides, the CDR3 is TGCAGTGCCTGGACTAGCGGGAGCCACTCCTACAATGAGTGGCTCTTC. Its protein product is CSAWTSGSHSYNEWLF.

This clonotype was counted ten times or more. The V and J genes are TRBV6-5 and TRBJ1-2, with a tentative D call TRBD1 (6 bases). CDR3 size: 15 residues. CDR1 is MNHEY and CDR2 is SVGAGI in the germline V gene. The V and J ends lost 1 base and 2 bases respectively, with 11 bases between them. The CDR3 here is CASSYWARGNYGYTF. The CDR3 DNA is TGTGCCAGCAGTTACTGGGCCAGGGGCAACTATGGCTACACCTTC.

This clonotype was seen at least ten times. The rearrangement links TRBV20-1 to TRBJ2-7; weak D call: TRBD2 (7 bases). Germline V CDR1 and CDR2: DFQATT, SNEGSKA (reference sequence). V lost 6 bases and J 0 bases, leaving 12 bases between the germline ends. There are 13 residues in the CDR3. In DNA form, the CDR3 reads TGCAGTGCGGGGAGGGGGGTCTCCTACGAGCAGTACTTC. The encoded protein is CSAGRGVSYEQYF.

Many counts were recorded for this clonotype. The chain is built from TRBV10-2 and TRBJ2-2; no firm D call. Trimming left V 7 bases short and J 2 bases short, with 2 bases between. CDR1 WSHSY and CDR2 SAAADI come from the germline V gene. This CDR3 comprises 11 residues. CDR3 bases: TGCGCCAGCATCAACACCGGGGAGCTGTTTTTT. Encoded protein: CASINTGELFF.

This clonotype was seen at least ten times. The chain has TRBV5-1 and TRBJ2-7; D not certain. The V end lost 0 bases, the J end lost 1 base, and 5 bases lay between the germline ends. Per germline, CDR1 SGHRS and CDR2 YFSETQ. There are 13 residues in the CDR3. CDR3 amino acids: CASSLVGSYEQYF. In DNA, the CDR3 is TGCGCCAGCAGCTTGGTTGGGTCCTACGAGCAGTACTTC.

This chain joins TRBV28 and TRBJ2-7; 7 bases are shared with TRBD1. Germline loops: CDR1 MDHEN, CDR2 SYDVKM. Unmatched junction bases numbered 9, after V lost 7 bases and J lost 0 bases. This CDR3 region has 15 residues. CDR3: CASTGTVSPSYEQYF. The CDR3 DNA sequence: TGTGCCAGCACGGGGACAGTTTCACCCTCCTACGAGCAGTACTTC.